This is a list of T cell receptor beta chains from one sample in a study of T cell therapy after organ transplantation. Their recognized antigens are unknown. TCRdb keeps only in-frame clones here, not all; method: immunoSEQ multiplex PCR. Among about 3,400 clones listed, 65% to 70% were seen once. This sample comprised CD8+ T cells from blood, obtained after autologous CMV-specific T cell therapy. The receptor set was obtained from a human patient who had received a solid organ transplant and had CMV disease. Some T cells may be provided by the graft donor. Both conserved end residues are part of each CDR3. The order of the fields is clone size, V gene, J gene, CDR3 length, D gene, CDR3 DNA, CDR3 protein. A D gene is named only where the DNA matches it firmly. Size tells how often a clone was seen (once, few, many) or the class of an expanded clone, and some rows leave it out.

.	TRBV27	TRBJ2-2	14	TRBD2	TGTGCCAGCAGGACGGGACTAACCACCGGGGAGCTGTTTTTT	CASRTGLTTGELFF
.	TRBV27	TRBJ2-1	11	.	TGTGCCAGCAGTTTCGAGAGGGAACTGTTCTTC	CASSFERELFF
medium-sized	TRBV4-3	TRBJ2-7	15	TRBD1	TGCGCCAGCAGCCAAGAGGACAGGGGGCCCGGCGAGCAGTACTTC	CASSQEDRGPGEQYF
.	TRBV7-9	TRBJ2-2	18	TRBD1	TGTGCCAGCAGCTTAGTCCAAGGTGGACAGGCGCTGGACGGGGAGCTGTTTTTT	CASSLVQGGQALDGELFF
.	TRBV5-1	TRBJ1-2	14	.	TGCGCCAGCAGCTTCAACCCAGAGTACTATGGCTACACCTTC	CASSFNPEYYGYTF
.	TRBV29-1	TRBJ2-2	12	.	TGCAGCGTCTATGACCTATCCGGGGAGCTGTTTTTT	CSVYDLSGELFF
.	TRBV7-2	TRBJ2-7	14	TRBD1	TGTGCCAGCAGCTTCGGGACAGGTCCGCGCGAGCAGTACTTC	CASSFGTGPREQYF
medium-sized	TRBV27	TRBJ2-7	13	TRBD1	TGTGCCAGCAGTTACTACAGGGGGAACGAGCAGTACTTC	CASSYYRGNEQYF
.	TRBV5-6	TRBJ2-5	15	.	TGTGCCAGCAGCTTGGTCGGGGCCCCGGGAGAGACCCAGTACTTC	CASSLVGAPGETQYF
.	TRBV5-6	TRBJ2-2	15	.	TGTGCCAGCAGCTTGGAAGGCGGGATTAACGGGGAGCTGTTTTTT	CASSLEGGINGELFF
.	TRBV13	TRBJ2-1	15	TRBD1	TGTGCCAGCAGCTACAGGGGATCCATCGACAATGAGCAGTTCTTC	CASSYRGSIDNEQFF
.	TRBV7-9	TRBJ2-7	17	TRBD2	TGTGCCAGCAGCTTAACTAGCGGGAAAATTGGGTCCTACGAGCAGTACTTC	CASSLTSGKIGSYEQYF
.	TRBV6-4	TRBJ1-2	15	.	TGTGCCAGCAGTGAGGGGGACCCCTCGCGGGATGGCTACACCTTC	CASSEGDPSRDGYTF
once	TRBV19	TRBJ2-5	13	.	TGTGCCAGCTCTAGCGCCGTAGTGGTTACCCAGTACTTC	CASSSAVVVTQYF
.	TRBV6-5	TRBJ2-2	14	.	TGTGCCAGCAGCCTCTGGCCGGGCACCGGGGAGCTGGTTTTT	CASSLWPGTGELVF